The present entry profiles one T cell receptor beta chain with its context. Antigen: not known. The record originates from a study of cytomegalovirus exposure and HLA in healthy donors. General observations from the study: Clonal expansion, a later analysis showed, was greater in HLA-associated TCR beta chains than in equally common others. In most subjects, TCR beta sequences reportedly gave accurate predictions of HLA-A and HLA-B alleles. In an earlier analysis, in several hundred donors, most V segments appeared productive either ~87% or ~30% of the time.

This CDR3 has 16 amino acids. The V end lost 5 bases, the J end lost 2 bases, and 18 bases lay between the germline ends. Germline CDR1 and CDR2: SGHVS and FQNEAQ. The PCR was carried out with 60 Vbeta primers and 13 Jbeta primers. Repertoires were generated with immunoSEQ multiplex PCR, while TCRdb's copy carries only in-frame clones and drops some. The data hold about 140,000 clones, with roughly 83% observed a single time. V gene TRBV7-8 combines with J gene TRBJ1-1, with D possibly being TRBD1 (5 bases). Sequenced: PBMCs. The clonotype was recovered from a female donor in good health and CMV-seronegative. Written as DNA, the CDR3 is TGTGCCAGCAGCCCTCGGAGCGGGGGGAGCAACACTGAAGCTTTCTTT. It yields the protein CASSPRSGGSNTEAFF.